This entry lists 29 T cell receptor beta chains sequenced from one sample in a study of T cell responses to AZD1222 COVID-19 vaccine. Repertoires were generated with immunoSEQ multiplex PCR, while TCRdb's copy carries only in-frame clones and drops some. Altogether some 150,000 clones are present, approximately 85% being singletons, with the ten largest covering more than 7.5%. Sequenced material: peripheral blood, taken 28 days after the second dose of the MenACWY control vaccine. The receptors were sampled from an adult who received the MenACWY meningococcal vaccine as a control.

The chain is built from TRBV30 and TRBJ1-1, with a possible D match to TRBD1 (5 bases). Trimming removed 2 bases at V and 4 bases at J, with 17 bases between. Germline-derived CDR1 and CDR2 are GTSNPN and SVGIG (reference sequence). This CDR3 has 15 amino acids. CDR3 loop: CAWSTITGASTEAFF. CDR3 DNA sequence: TGTGCCTGGAGTACGATCACAGGAGCGAGCACTGAAGCTTTCTTT.

V and J are TRBV11-2 and TRBJ1-6; weak D call: TRBD1 (6 bases). The CDR3 runs 16 residues. The ends were cut back, 1 base at V and 2 bases at J, with 9 bases in the middle. Looked up from germline, CDR1 is SGHAT and CDR2 is FQNNGV. CDR3 amino acids: CASSLVTGTYNSPLHF. CDR3 in DNA: TGTGCCAGCAGCTTAGTTACAGGGACCTATAATTCACCCCTCCACTTT. Drawing the rest from reference TRBV11-2 and TRBJ1-6, the complete variable domain is EAGVAQSPRYKIIEKRQSVAFWCNPISGHATLYWYQQILGQGPKLLIQFQNNGVVDDSQLPKDRFSAERLKGVDSTLKIQPAKLEDSAVYLCASSLVTGTYNSPLHFGNGTRLTVT.

V gene TRBV9 combines with J gene TRBJ2-1; D is tentatively TRBD1 or TRBD2 (5 bases each). The CDR3 runs to 15 residues. Trimming removed 0 bases at V and 4 bases at J, with 11 bases between. Germline V CDR1 and CDR2: SGDLS, YYNGEE. The CDR3 spells CASSVVGEVYNEQFF. The CDR3 DNA reads as TGTGCCAGCAGCGTAGTGGGGGAAGTGTACAATGAGCAGTTCTTC.

The chain combines TRBV3-1 (or the pseudogene TRBV3-2) with TRBJ2-7; the D gene could be TRBD1 or TRBD2 (6 bases each). V lost 4 bases and J lost 2, with 12 bases in between. Germline CDR1 and CDR2: LGHDT and YNNKEL (reference sequence). The CDR3 sequence is 14 residues long. In DNA, the CDR3 is TGTGCCAGCAGCCCCGGGGGCAGAACCTACGAGCAGTACTTC. Protein sequence: CASSPGGRTYEQYF.

The chain recombines TRBV7-3 with TRBJ1-2; D is undetermined. The CDR3 length is 12 residues. Germline CDR1 is SGHTA and CDR2 is FQGTGA. V gave up 5 bases and J gave up 5 bases, with 9 bases separating them. This chain's CDR3 is CASSPDGYGYTF. The CDR3, as DNA: TGTGCCAGCAGCCCGGATGGGTATGGCTACACCTTC.

J is TRBJ2-7 and V is TRBV18, with 7 bases fitting TRBD1. With V trimmed by 6 bases and J by 1 base, 3 bases remained unmatched. This CDR3 has 13 amino acids. The germline gives CDR1 KGHSH, CDR2 LQKENI. The CDR3 here is CASSQGQSYEQYV. The CDR3 DNA sequence: TGTGCCAGCTCGCAGGGACAGTCCTACGAGCAGTACGTC.

V usage is TRBV5-1 and J usage is TRBJ1-5; the D gene is possibly TRBD1 (5 bases). V was pared by 1 base and J by 3 bases, with 8 bases between. The CDR3 loop spans 14 amino acids. Germline CDR1 SGHRS, CDR2 YFSETQ. The CDR3 here is CASSLTGPNQPQHF. The CDR3 DNA follows: TGCGCCAGCAGCTTGACAGGACCCAATCAGCCCCAGCATTTT.

The chain couples TRBV15 to TRBJ1-1, with a weak D call TRBD1 (5 bases). CDR3 length equals 14 residues. Trimming took 3 bases from V and 4 from J, leaving 12 bases between them. Germline CDR1 and CDR2: LNHNV and YYDKDF (reference sequence). In DNA form, the CDR3 reads TGTGCCACCAGCAGGAAGGGGTTGGGCACTGAAGCTTTCTTT. Protein product: CATSRKGLGTEAFF.

In this sample, this clone turned up once. This chain links TRBV18 with TRBJ1-1; perhaps TRBD1 as D (6 bases). V was pared by 6 bases and J by 9 bases, with 14 bases between. This CDR3 has 12 residues. Per the germline V gene, CDR1 is KGHSH and CDR2 is LQKENI. CDR3 sequence (DNA): TGTGCCAGCTCGCCGGGGGGCACGCAAGCTTTCTTT. Amino acids: CASSPGGTQAFF.

The gene calls are TRBV5-4 and TRBJ1-4; D uncertain. The V and J ends lost 4 bases and 0 bases respectively, with 7 bases between them. The CDR3 contains 14 residues. Germline CDR1 is SGHNT and CDR2 is YYREEE (reference sequence). The CDR3 sequence: CASSQDATNEKLFF. The CDR3 DNA is TGTGCCAGCAGCCAAGACGCAACTAATGAAAAACTGTTTTTT.

This sequence joins TRBV4-1 and TRBJ2-6; no definite D call. Trimming stripped 0 bases from V and 4 bases from J, with 1 base between. The CDR3 has 13 amino acids. CDR1 and CDR2 from the germline V gene are MGHRA and YSYEKL. CDR3 nucleotides: TGCGCCAGCAGCCAAGAGGGGGCCAACGTCCTGACTTTC. It is translated as CASSQEGANVLTF.

V and J are TRBV30 and TRBJ2-7; D is perhaps TRBD1 (6 bases). V was shortened by 1 base and J by 3 bases, with 7 bases between the two germline ends. The germline V gene has CDR1 GTSNPN and CDR2 SVGIG (reference sequence). CDR3 length equals 12 residues. CDR3 DNA sequence: TGTGCCTGGAGTGCAGGGGTCTACGAGCAGTACTTC. Translating gives CAWSAGVYEQYF.

The chain links TRBV6-5 to TRBJ2-2; TRBD2 aligns across 9 bases. Germline CDR1 and CDR2: MNHEY and SVGAGI. V was clipped by 7 bases and J by 2 bases; unmatched bases: 5. This CDR3 is built from 15 residues. As DNA, the CDR3 is TGTGCCAGCACCAGACTAGCGGCTAACACCGGGGAGCTGTTTTTT. Encoded protein: CASTRLAANTGELFF.

J is TRBJ1-1 and V is TRBV11-1, with a possible D match to TRBD1 (5 bases). The CDR3 length is 15 residues. From germline, CDR1 is SGHAT and CDR2 FQDESV (reference sequence). Trimming took off 4 bases at V and 0 bases at J, with 12 bases between the two ends. CDR3: CASSSRRGLNTEAFF. The CDR3 DNA follows: TGTGCCAGCAGCTCACGAAGGGGACTGAACACTGAAGCTTTCTTT. Full variable domain (outside the CDR3, taken from reference TRBV11-1 and TRBJ1-1): EAEVAQSPRYKITEKSQAVAFWCDPISGHATLYWYRQILGQGPELLVQFQDESVVDDSQLPKDRFSAERLKGVDSTLKIQPAELGDSAMYLCASSSRRGLNTEAFFGQGTRLTVV.

V and J are TRBV5-4 and TRBJ2-3; D is possibly TRBD2 (6 bases). Germline-derived CDR1 and CDR2 are SGHNT and YYREEE (reference sequence). The CDR3 consists of 15 residues. V was cut by 0 bases and J by 1 base, with 9 bases left in between. CDR3 nucleotide sequence: TGTGCCAGCAGCTTGGGCGGGGCGGGCACAGATACGCAGTATTTT. This gives the protein CASSLGGAGTDTQYF. Variable domain in full (rest from reference TRBV5-4 and TRBJ2-3): ETGVTQSPTHLIKTRGQQVTLRCSSQSGHNTVSWYQQALGQGPQFIFQYYREEENGRGNFPPRFSGLQFPNYSSELNVNALELDDSALYLCASSLGGAGTDTQYFGPGTRLTVL.

This CDR3 reads CASSALAGHSYEQYF. The CDR3 DNA sequence: TGTGCCAGCAGCGCCCTAGCGGGGCACTCCTACGAGCAGTACTTC. The chain employs TRBV9 and TRBJ2-7; 9 bases align to TRBD2. The CDR3 spans 15 residues. With 3 bases clipped from V and 0 bases from J, the junction kept 4 bases outside the gene matches. CDR1 is SGDLS, CDR2 YYNGEE, per germline.

This clone was seen more than once but under ten times. V and J are TRBV18 and TRBJ2-3, with D uncertain. Trimming removed 0 bases at V and 4 bases at J, with 11 bases between. The CDR3 length is 15 residues. The germline V gene has CDR1 KGHSH and CDR2 LQKENI. Here the CDR3 DNA reads TGTGCCAGCTCACCACCAACTCGGTTCTCAGATACGCAGTATTTT. This gives the protein CASSPPTRFSDTQYF. Full variable domain (remainder filled in from reference TRBV18 and TRBJ2-3): NAGVMQNPRHLVRRRGQEARLRCSPMKGHSHVYWYRQLPEEGLKFMVYLQKENIIDESGMPKERFSAEFPKEGPSILRIQQVVRGDSAAYFCASSPPTRFSDTQYFGPGTRLTVL.

V and J are TRBV19 and TRBJ1-1; D possibly corresponds to TRBD1 (5 bases). V lost 4 bases to trimming and J lost 5 bases, with 17 bases between them. The CDR3 extends over 15 amino acids. Germline loops: CDR1 LNHDA, CDR2 SQIVND (reference sequence). The CDR3 sequence: CASSKAQGYWTEAFF. DNA of the CDR3: TGTGCCAGTAGTAAGGCCCAGGGATATTGGACTGAAGCTTTCTTT.

The chain combines TRBV5-6 with TRBJ2-7; 9 nucleotides line up with TRBD1. CDR3 length equals 14 residues. After removal of 7 bases from V and 6 bases from J, the junction contained 11 bases not matched to a gene. Per germline, CDR1 SGHDT and CDR2 YYEEEE. Here the CDR3 reads CASWSGQGISEQYF. The CDR3 DNA follows: TGTGCCAGCTGGTCGGGACAGGGAATCTCCGAGCAGTACTTC.

This clone occurred a few times. The rearrangement links TRBV29-1 to TRBJ1-4; D possibly corresponds to TRBD1 (6 bases). This CDR3 contains 14 residues. Germline CDR1 reads SQVTM; CDR2 reads ANQGSEA. The V gene lost 1 base and the J gene lost 6 bases, with 12 bases spanning the gap. CDR3 nucleotide sequence: TGCAGCGTTGAAGCTGGTCAGGGGTATGAAAAACTGTTTTTT. It translates to CSVEAGQGYEKLFF. Together with reference TRBV29-1 and TRBJ1-4, the CDR3 gives the full variable domain: SAVISQKPSRDICQRGTSLTIQCQVDSQVTMMFWYRQQPGQSLTLIATANQGSEATYESGFVIDKFPISRPNLTFSTLTVSNMSPEDSSIYLCSVEAGQGYEKLFFGSGTQLSVL.

The V and J genes are TRBV19 and TRBJ1-1; D gene unclear. Between the trimmed V and J ends, which lost 1 base and 6 bases, there was a span of 9 bases. Germline loops: CDR1 LNHDA, CDR2 SQIVND (reference sequence). The CDR3 loop spans 13 amino acids. The chain's CDR3 is CASSIVTDAEAFF. The CDR3 DNA sequence: TGTGCCAGTAGTATAGTGACGGATGCTGAAGCTTTCTTT.

The V and J genes are TRBV2 and TRBJ1-5, with unresolved D. The CDR3 is made up of 14 amino acids. V gave up 5 bases and J gave up 5 bases, with 13 bases separating them. Germline V lookup: CDR1 SNHLY, CDR2 FYNNEI. The CDR3 nucleotides read TGTGCCAGCAGTAGTGGCCAACCCCATCAGCCCCAGCATTTT. It codes for CASSSGQPHQPQHF.

The chain joins TRBV4-1 to TRBJ1-1; 9 bases align to TRBD1. V lost 0 bases, J lost 10 bases, and 9 bases stayed unmatched. The V gene's germline CDR1 is MGHRA and CDR2 YSYEKL. This CDR3 contains 15 residues. The CDR3 protein is CASSQDINDRGGAFF. CDR3 sequence (DNA): TGCGCCAGCAGCCAAGATATCAATGACAGGGGGGGAGCTTTCTTT.

The chain links TRBV6-6 to TRBJ1-5, with 7 nucleotides matching TRBD1. The CDR3 is 13 amino acids. Germline V gene data show CDR1 as MNHNY and CDR2 as SVGAGI (reference sequence). The V and J ends lost 7 bases and 4 bases, in that order; junction bases with no gene match: 4. The CDR3 DNA is TGTGCCAGCAACGAACAGGGGAATCAGCCCCAGCATTTT. Encoded protein: CASNEQGNQPQHF.

This rearrangement joins TRBV13 to TRBJ1-2; D ambiguous. There are 11 residues in the CDR3. The V gene lost 2 bases and the J gene lost 4 bases, with 2 bases spanning the gap. Looked up from germline, CDR1 is PRHDT and CDR2 is FYEKMQ (reference sequence). CDR3 loop: CASSLSYGYTF. The CDR3 region has the DNA TGTGCCAGCAGCTTATCCTATGGCTACACCTTC.

The J gene is TRBJ1-1, the V gene TRBV3-1 (or the pseudogene TRBV3-2); 8 bases fit TRBD1. V was clipped by 1 base and J by 0 bases; unmatched bases: 1. Germline loops: CDR1 LGHDT, CDR2 YNNKEL (reference sequence). The CDR3 is 15 residues long. CDR3 DNA sequence: TGTGCCAGCAGCCAAGGACAGGGGATGAACACTGAAGCTTTCTTT. Encoded protein: CASSQGQGMNTEAFF.

This chain connects TRBV6-5 to TRBJ1-3; D perhaps matches TRBD1 (5 bases). The CDR3 consists of 14 residues. The ends were cut back, 0 bases at V and 7 bases at J, with 10 bases in the middle. Germline values: CDR1 MNHEY, CDR2 SVGAGI. The CDR3 is CASSYSGVRNTIYF. The CDR3 DNA reads TGTGCCAGCAGTTACTCGGGGGTTCGGAACACCATATATTTT.

This clone has ten or more counts. The chain couples TRBV7-8 to TRBJ2-7; D gene unclear. Germline CDR1 and CDR2: SGHVS and FQNEAQ. V lost 1 base and J lost 7, with 14 bases in between. The CDR3 totals 14 residues. CDR3 in amino acids: CASSLDPLTGEQYF. In DNA form, the CDR3 reads TGTGCCAGCAGCTTAGATCCCCTTACTGGGGAGCAGTACTTC.

The V gene is TRBV7-9, the J gene TRBJ2-2; 10 bases fit TRBD2. The J segment lost 2 bases and the V segment lost 5 bases, leaving 5 bases of the junction unmatched. The CDR3 sequence is 16 residues long. CDR1 is SEHNR and CDR2 is FQNEAQ in the germline V gene (reference sequence). CDR3 in DNA: TGTGCCAGCAGCGAAACTAGCGGGATTAACACCGGGGAGCTGTTTTTT. It encodes CASSETSGINTGELFF.